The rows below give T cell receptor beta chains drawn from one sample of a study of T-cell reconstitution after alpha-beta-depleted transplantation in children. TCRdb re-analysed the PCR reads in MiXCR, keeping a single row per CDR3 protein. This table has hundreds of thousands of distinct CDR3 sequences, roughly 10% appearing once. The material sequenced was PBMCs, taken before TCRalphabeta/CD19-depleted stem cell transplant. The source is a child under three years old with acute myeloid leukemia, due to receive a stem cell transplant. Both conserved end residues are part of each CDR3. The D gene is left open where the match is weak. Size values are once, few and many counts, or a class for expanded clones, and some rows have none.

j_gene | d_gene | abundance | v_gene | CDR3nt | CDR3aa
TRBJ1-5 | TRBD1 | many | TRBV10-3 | TGTGCCATCAGTGAGAGATTTGGGACAGGTGCCCGGGGGCCCCAGCATTTT | CAISERFGTGARGPQHF
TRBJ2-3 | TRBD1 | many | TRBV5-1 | TGCGCCAGCAGCTTCCGGGACAGGGGCCGCACAGATACGCAGTATTTT | CASSFRDRGRTDTQYF
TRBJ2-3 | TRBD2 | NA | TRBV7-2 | TGTGCCAGCAGCTTAGGCGCGGGAGGGCCAGCAGATACGCAGTATTTT | CASSLGAGGPADTQYF
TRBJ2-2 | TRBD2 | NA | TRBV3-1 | TGTGCCAGCAGCCACTTGGGACTAGCGGGAGTTGGGGAGCTGTTTTTT | CASSHLGLAGVGELFF
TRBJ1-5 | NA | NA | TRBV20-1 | TGCAGTGCTAGTCGTACTGGGTCCGCTCAGCCCCATCATTTT | CSASRTGSAQPHHF
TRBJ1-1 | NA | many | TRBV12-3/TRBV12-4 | TGTGCCAGCACTCAGCAGGGGCAAACTGAAGCTTTCTTT | CASTQQGQTEAFF
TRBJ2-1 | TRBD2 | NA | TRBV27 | TGTGCCAGCAGTATCCCCCTAGCGGGAGTGCTCCATGAGCAGTTCTTC | CASSIPLAGVLHEQFF
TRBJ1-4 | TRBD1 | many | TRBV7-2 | TGTGCCAGCAGCACTATTCCGGGACAGGGTCATGAAAAACTGTTTTTT | CASSTIPGQGHEKLFF
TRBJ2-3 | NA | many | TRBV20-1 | TGCAGTGCGCCGGAAAGAGTGATCACAGATACGCAGTATTTT | CSAPERVITDTQYF
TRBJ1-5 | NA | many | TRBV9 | TGTGCCAGCAGCGGGGAGGGTCCTCAGCCCCAGCATTTT | CASSGEGPQPQHF
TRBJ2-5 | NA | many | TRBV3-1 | TGTGCCAGCAGCCAATTGACGGTTGTGTCCCAGTACTTC | CASSQLTVVSQYF
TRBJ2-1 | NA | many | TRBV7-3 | TGTGCCAGCAGTGAACCCGGGACAGAGCAGTTCTTC | CASSEPGTEQFF
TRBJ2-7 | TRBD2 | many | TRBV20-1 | TGCAGTGCTAGAGACCGGACTAGAGACTCCTACGAGCAGTACTTC | CSARDRTRDSYEQYF
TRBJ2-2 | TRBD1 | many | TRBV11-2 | TGTGCCAGCAGCTGGGACAGGGCTAACACCGGGGAGCTGTTTTTT | CASSWDRANTGELFF
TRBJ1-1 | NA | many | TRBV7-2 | TGTGCCAGCAGCCCCCCCAGAGGGAACACTGAAGCTTTCTTT | CASSPPRGNTEAFF
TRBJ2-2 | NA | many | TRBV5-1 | TGCGCCAGCAGCGGAGTCCCTCCCGGGGAGCTGTTTTTT | CASSGVPPGELFF
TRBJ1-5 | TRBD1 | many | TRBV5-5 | TGTGCCAGCAGCTTACAGGGGGATAATCAGCCCCAGCATTTT | CASSLQGDNQPQHF
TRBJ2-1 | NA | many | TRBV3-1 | TGTGCCAGCAGCCAAGAAACGGTAAGGGTTGGCGGGGAGCAGTTCTTC | CASSQETVRVGGEQFF
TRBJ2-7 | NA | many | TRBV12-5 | TGTGCTAGTGGTTTGGTACACGGCGGGACTTTTAATCTTGAGCAGTACTTC | CASGLVHGGTFNLEQYF
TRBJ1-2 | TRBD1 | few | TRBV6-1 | TGTGCCAGCAGAGGGACAGGAGGTTTCTATGGCTACCCCTTC | CASRGTGGFYGYPF
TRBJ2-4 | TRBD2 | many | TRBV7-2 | TGTGCCAGCAGCTTAAACGGTCTAGCGGGAGATAAAAACATTCAGTACTTC | CASSLNGLAGDKNIQYF
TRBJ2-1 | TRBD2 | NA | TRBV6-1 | TGTGCCAGCAGCACCCCTGGTAGCGGGGGATACAATGAGCAGTTCTTC | CASSTPGSGGYNEQFF
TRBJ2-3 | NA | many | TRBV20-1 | TGCAGTGCTATAAGGATCGGCACAGATACGCAGTATTTT | CSAIRIGTDTQYF
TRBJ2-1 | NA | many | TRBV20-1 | TGCAGTGCTAGCGGGGGCCCCTCCAATGAGCAGTTCTTC | CSASGGPSNEQFF
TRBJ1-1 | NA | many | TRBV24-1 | TGTGCCACCAGTGATTTGCCTAAAGCCTGGGGGGGAATGAACACTGAAGCTTTCTTT | CATSDLPKAWGGMNTEAFF
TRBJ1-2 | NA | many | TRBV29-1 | TGCAGCGTTGAAGGGGCAGGGCACTATGGCTACACCTTC | CSVEGAGHYGYTF
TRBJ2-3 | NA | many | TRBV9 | TGTGCCAGCAGCGTTGGACCGGAGAATACGCAGTATTTT | CASSVGPENTQYF
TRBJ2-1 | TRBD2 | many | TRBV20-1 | TGCAGTGCTAGCGGCGGGGGGGCGAACTACAATGAGCAGTTCTTC | CSASGGGANYNEQFF
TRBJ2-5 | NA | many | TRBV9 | TGTGCCAGCAGCGTAGATAAGACCCAGTACTTC | CASSVDKTQYF
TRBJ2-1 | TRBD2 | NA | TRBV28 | TGTGCCAGCAGTGTGCCCGGACTAGCGGGAGGCGAGCAGTTCTTC | CASSVPGLAGGEQFF
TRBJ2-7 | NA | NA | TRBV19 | TGTGCCAGTAGTATAAAACAGTCCTACGAGCAGTACTTC | CASSIKQSYEQYF
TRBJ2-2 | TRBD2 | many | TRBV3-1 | TGTGCCAGCAACACAGCGGGGGGCATCGGGGAGCTGTTTTTT | CASNTAGGIGELFF
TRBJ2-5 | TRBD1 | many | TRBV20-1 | TGCAGTGCTACCCCGACAGGGGTAGAGACCCAGTACTTC | CSATPTGVETQYF
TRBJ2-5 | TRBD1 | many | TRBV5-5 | TGTGCCAGCAGCTTGGTGACAGGGCCGTACCAAGAGACCCAGTACTTC | CASSLVTGPYQETQYF
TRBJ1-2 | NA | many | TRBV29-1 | TGCAGCGCCGCCGGGACGGTAAACTATGGCTACACCTTC | CSAAGTVNYGYTF
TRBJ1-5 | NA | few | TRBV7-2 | TGTGCCAGCAGCTTAGGCCCGGGCAACAATCAGCCCCAGCATTTT | CASSLGPGNNQPQHF
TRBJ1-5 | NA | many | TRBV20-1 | TGCAGTGCTAGAGGGAGTGGCAATCAGCCCCAGCATTTT | CSARGSGNQPQHF
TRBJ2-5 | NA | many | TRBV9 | TGTGCCAGCAGCGTTCAGGGGAAAGAGACCCAGTACTTC | CASSVQGKETQYF
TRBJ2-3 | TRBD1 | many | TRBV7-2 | TGTGCCAGCAGCAATTACAGGGGGTTCCCAGATACGCAGTATTTT | CASSNYRGFPDTQYF
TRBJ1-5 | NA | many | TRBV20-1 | TGCAGTGCTAGTGGGCAGAACAATCAGCCCCAGCATTTT | CSASGQNNQPQHF
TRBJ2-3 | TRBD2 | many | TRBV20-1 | TGCAGTGCTAGACCCGGACTAGCCACAGATACGCAGTATTTT | CSARPGLATDTQYF
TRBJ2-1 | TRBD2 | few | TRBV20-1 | TGCAGTGTTTGGGAAATATGGACTAGCGGGAGCCCCTACAATGAGCAGTTCTTC | CSVWEIWTSGSPYNEQFF
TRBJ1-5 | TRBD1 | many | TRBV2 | TGTGCCAGCAGTGAGCCGGGACAGAAGAATCAGCCCCAGCATTTT | CASSEPGQKNQPQHF
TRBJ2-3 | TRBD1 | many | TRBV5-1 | TGCGCCAGCAGCTTCACAGGGGCGAGAGATACGCAGTATTTT | CASSFTGARDTQYF
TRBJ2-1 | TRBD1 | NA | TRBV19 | TGTGCCAGTAGTATAGGGTGGAGACAGGGGCACTACAATGAGCAGTTCTTC | CASSIGWRQGHYNEQFF
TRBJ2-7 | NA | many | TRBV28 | TGTGCCAGCAGTTTCCCGCGCGCGTCTTACGAGCAGTACTTC | CASSFPRASYEQYF
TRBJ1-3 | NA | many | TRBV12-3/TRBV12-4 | TGTGCCAGCAGTTACGGGGGGCAGGCTGGAAACACCATATATTTT | CASSYGGQAGNTIYF
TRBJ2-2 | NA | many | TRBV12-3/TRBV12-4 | TGTGCCAGCAGTCCCTCCGGGCCCCCGGACGGGGAGCTGTTTTTT | CASSPSGPPDGELFF
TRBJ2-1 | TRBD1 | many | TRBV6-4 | TGTGCCAGCAGTGAGAGGGGACAGTGGTTCTTC | CASSERGQWFF
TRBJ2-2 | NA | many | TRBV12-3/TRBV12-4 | TGTGCCAGCAGTCCGCCGACAGGGAACACCGGGGAGCTGTTTTTT | CASSPPTGNTGELFF
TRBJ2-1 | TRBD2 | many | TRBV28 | TGTGCCAGCAGTTTATCCCCCCGGTGGACTAGCGGGATCAATGAGCAGTTCTTC | CASSLSPRWTSGINEQFF
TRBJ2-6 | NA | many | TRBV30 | TGTGCCTGGAGTGTAGGCCAACCCCTTTCTGGGGCCAACGTCCTGACTTTC | CAWSVGQPLSGANVLTF
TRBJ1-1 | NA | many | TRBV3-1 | TGTGCCAGCAGCCAAGATCCCTGGCAGTTGGCTTTCTTT | CASSQDPWQLAFF
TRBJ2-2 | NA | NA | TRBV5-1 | TGCGCCAGCAGATCGGCGGGGACTGCCGGGGAGCTGTTTTTT | CASRSAGTAGELFF
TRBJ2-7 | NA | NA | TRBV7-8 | TGTGCCAGCAGCCCCTCACTCGAGCAGTACTTC | CASSPSLEQYF
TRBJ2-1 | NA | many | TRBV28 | TGTGCCAGCGGGGGGACGGCAGGGTTTAACGCCTACAATGAGCAGTTCTTC | CASGGTAGFNAYNEQFF